This T cell receptor (beta chain) is drawn from a study of early T cells in non-severe SARS-CoV-2 infection. The TCR library protocol was used to attach unique molecular identifiers. These identifiers were attached to individual cDNA molecules. TCRdb reprocessed the 5' RACE reads via MiXCR and lists one record per CDR3 protein. The sample lists about 46,000 distinct CDR3 sequences; roughly 10% were seen once. The sample holds many counts of this clonotype. CDR3 length: 15 amino acids. The V end was cut by 6 bases, the J end by 2 bases, with 18 bases between. Germline V gene sequence: CDR1 DFQATT, CDR2 SNEGSKA (reference sequence).

The source material was whole blood, sampled at baseline. The J gene is TRBJ2-3, the V gene TRBV20-1; a possible D gene is TRBD2 (5 bases). This receptor was identified in an adult who was a healthcare worker with PCR-confirmed SARS-CoV-2 infection or an uninfected control (not recorded which). The CDR3 bases are TGCAGTGCGCCTATACCTGAGCGGAACACAGATACGCAGTATTTT. Its translation: CSAPIPERNTDTQYF.